The 20 T cell receptor beta chains reported below all come from one sample, sequenced in a study of blood T cell repertoires in COVID-19. The method was immunoSEQ multiplex PCR; TCRdb's version includes in-frame clones alone and lacks a portion of them. The table shows some 400,000 clones, with around 84% occurring only once. Material for sequencing was peripheral blood. These receptors were taken from a human donor with acute or convalescent COVID-19. The donor label of this sample is uncertain.

V gene TRBV4-2 combines with J gene TRBJ1-1; 8 bases fit TRBD1. Germline V gene sequence: CDR1 LGHNA, CDR2 YNFKEQ. The CDR3 length is 15 residues. J gave up 0 bases and V 3 bases, and 3 bases lay outside the gene matches. The CDR3, as DNA: TGTGCCAGCAGCCAGTGGACAGGGTTGAACACTGAAGCTTTCTTT. Residues: CASSQWTGLNTEAFF.

The chain employs TRBV2 and TRBJ2-1; TRBD1 agrees at 10 bases. Germline V gene data show CDR1 as SNHLY and CDR2 as FYNNEI. The CDR3 covers 15 residues. Trimming at V came to 7 bases and at J to 6 bases, leaving 9 bases not matched to a gene. CDR3 in DNA: TGTGCCAGCATGGGGCTTGGACAGGGGGGCAATGAGCAGTTCTTC. It encodes CASMGLGQGGNEQFF.

The J gene is TRBJ1-1, the V gene TRBV7-6, with D perhaps TRBD1 (5 bases). CDR3 length: 16 amino acids. The V end lost 1 base, the J end lost 4 bases, and 16 bases lay between the germline ends. Germline CDR1 and CDR2: SGHVS and FNYEAQ. The CDR3: CASSLDGARVPTEAFF. The CDR3 bases are TGTGCCAGCAGCTTAGATGGGGCCAGGGTTCCCACTGAAGCTTTCTTT.

The gene calls are TRBV6-5 and TRBJ1-5; 8 positions agree with TRBD1. Germline V gives CDR1 MNHEY, CDR2 SVGAGI. This CDR3 has 15 amino acids. V lost 6 bases and J lost 2; bases outside the gene matches: 6. The CDR3 nucleotides are TGTGCCAGCAGAAACCCGACAGGGGGCAATCAGCCCCAGCATTTT. Amino acid sequence: CASRNPTGGNQPQHF.

The rearrangement uses TRBV23-1 and TRBJ1-2; TRBD1 agrees at 7 bases. TRBV23-1 is flagged as an ORF with uncertain function. The CDR3 is 16 amino acids. Trimming removed 3 bases from V and 3 bases from J; junction bases left unmatched: 10. DNA for the CDR3: TGCGCCAGCAGTCATCCGGGACAGTCGGAACACTATGGCTACACCTTC. This encodes CASSHPGQSEHYGYTF.

V usage is TRBV7-9 and J usage is TRBJ1-4; D possibly corresponds to TRBD1 (5 bases). CDR1 and CDR2 from the germline V gene are SEHNR and FQNEAQ (reference sequence). The CDR3 has 14 residues. V was pared by 3 bases and J by 8 bases, with 13 bases between. For the CDR3, the DNA is TGTGCCAGCAGCTTCGGGGGGAATGGCGAAAAACTGTTTTTT. This sequence encodes CASSFGGNGEKLFF.

The chain combines TRBV5-1 with TRBJ1-2; D remains ambiguous. The CDR3 sequence is 14 residues long. Germline lookup yields CDR1 SGHRS and CDR2 YFSETQ. V shed 4 bases and J shed 4 bases, with 14 bases lying between them. The CDR3 spells CASSMQTGFYGYTF. CDR3 nucleotides: TGCGCCAGCAGCATGCAGACTGGCTTCTATGGCTACACCTTC.

The chain employs TRBV27 and TRBJ2-5; TRBD2 agrees at 13 bases. Trimming cost V 6 bases and J 4 bases; bases outside gene matches: 5. Germline lookup yields CDR1 MNHEY and CDR2 SMNVEV (reference sequence). This CDR3 region has 15 residues. CDR3 amino acids: CASSGLAGVVETQYF. The CDR3 DNA is TGTGCCAGCAGCGGACTAGCGGGAGTAGTAGAGACCCAGTACTTC.

This clone was found once. This chain uses TRBV6-6 with TRBJ1-1; no definite D call. Germline V gives CDR1 MNHNY, CDR2 SVGAGI (reference sequence). The CDR3 has 13 residues. V was clipped by 6 bases and J by 1 base, with 9 bases between them. This CDR3 reads CASSDSRNTEAFF. The CDR3, as DNA: TGTGCCAGCAGCGATTCCAGGAACACTGAAGCTTTCTTT.

The chain is built from TRBV7-7 and TRBJ1-1; D is undetermined. Germline CDR1 SSHAT, CDR2 FNYEAQ (reference sequence). CDR3 length: 13 amino acids. V lost 1 base to trimming and J lost 2 bases, with 5 bases between them. The CDR3 protein is CASSLDSNTEAFF. Written as DNA, the CDR3 is TGTGCCAGCAGCTTAGACTCTAACACTGAAGCTTTCTTT.

The chain recombines TRBV5-1 with TRBJ1-5; D uncertain. The germline CDR1 and CDR2 sequences are SGHRS and YFSETQ. This CDR3 region has 15 residues. The germline V and J ends were trimmed by 0 bases and 4 bases, with 11 bases remaining between them. The CDR3 DNA reads TGCGCCAGCAGCTTGGACGGGGTCGGAAATCAGCCCCAGCATTTT. Protein sequence: CASSLDGVGNQPQHF.

The chain uses TRBV7-9 and TRBJ1-3, with D possibly matching TRBD1 (6 bases). The CDR3 has 16 residues. CDR1 is SEHNR, CDR2 FQNEAQ, per germline (reference sequence). V lost 5 bases, J lost 0 bases, and 14 bases lay in between. The CDR3 DNA reads TGTGCCAGCAGCCAAATTACAGGGCTCTCTGGAAACACCATATATTTT. This gives the protein CASSQITGLSGNTIYF.

The chain couples TRBV29-1 to TRBJ1-1; D ambiguous. The CDR3 loop spans 13 amino acids. V lost 7 bases, J lost 4 bases, and 16 bases lay in between. The germline CDR1 and CDR2 sequences are SQVTM and ANQGSEA. The DNA of the CDR3 is TGCAGCGGCCGGGTCTCGGTAAGCACTGAAGCTTTCTTT. Translation gives CSGRVSVSTEAFF. Filled out from reference TRBV29-1 and TRBJ1-1, the complete variable domain reads SAVISQKPSRDICQRGTSLTIQCQVDSQVTMMFWYRQQPGQSLTLIATANQGSEATYESGFVIDKFPISRPNLTFSTLTVSNMSPEDSSIYLCSGRVSVSTEAFFGQGTRLTVV.

J is TRBJ1-5 and V is TRBV4-1; D unresolved. V was pared by 4 bases and J by 5 bases, with 15 bases between. Germline V gives CDR1 MGHRA, CDR2 YSYEKL. This CDR3 comprises 15 residues. The CDR3 region has the DNA TGCGCCAGCAGCCCACTCCCCCGCGTAGATCAGCCCCAGCATTTT. Residues: CASSPLPRVDQPQHF.

The chain combines TRBV7-7 with TRBJ2-3; perhaps TRBD2 as D (6 bases). This CDR3 has 14 amino acids. Germline V gives CDR1 SSHAT, CDR2 FNYEAQ (reference sequence). Trimming took 0 bases from V and 3 from J, leaving 7 bases between them. CDR3 in amino acids: CASSLAGGTDTQYF. DNA for the CDR3: TGTGCCAGCAGCTTAGCGGGAGGAACAGATACGCAGTATTTT. Combining the CDR3 with reference TRBV7-7 and TRBJ2-3 gives the whole variable domain GAGVSQSPRYKVTKRGQDVTLRCDPISSHATLYWYQQALGQGPEFLTYFNYEAQPDKSGLPSDRFSAERPEGSISTLTIQRTEQRDSAMYRCASSLAGGTDTQYFGPGTRLTVL.

The chain combines TRBV7-2 with TRBJ1-6; TRBD1 matches 7 bases. Unmatched junction bases numbered 8, after V lost 2 bases and J lost 10 bases. Germline lookup yields CDR1 SGHTA and CDR2 FQGNSA. CDR3 length equals 15 residues. Here the CDR3 DNA reads TGTGCCAGCAGCTTAATGACAGGGTTAGGGTCACCCCTCCACTTT. It encodes CASSLMTGLGSPLHF.

This chain links TRBV27 with TRBJ2-1, with 12 positions matching TRBD1. The CDR3 has 17 amino acids. The V gene end was trimmed by 7 bases and the J gene end by 3 bases; junction bases not matched to a gene: 10. The V gene's germline CDR1 is MNHEY and CDR2 SMNVEV (reference sequence). DNA of the CDR3: TGTGCCAGCAAGGGACAGGGGGCTCGGATACTCTACAATGAGCAGTTCTTC. Amino acids: CASKGQGARILYNEQFF.

This chain connects TRBV29-1 to TRBJ2-7, with 12 bases fitting TRBD2. After removal of 3 bases from V and 4 bases from J, the junction contained 4 bases not matched to a gene. The CDR3 loop spans 14 amino acids. CDR1 SQVTM and CDR2 ANQGSEA come from the germline V gene. This chain's CDR3 is CSVEKTSGGYEQYF. The CDR3 nucleotides read TGCAGCGTTGAGAAGACTAGCGGGGGTTACGAGCAGTACTTC.

As concerns this clone: One base away lies a much larger clone, so this may be a sequencing read error. The chain carries TRBV7-8 and TRBJ2-3; 14 nucleotides match TRBD2. This CDR3 is built from 20 residues. The germline gives CDR1 SGHVS, CDR2 FQNEAQ. J lost 3 bases, V lost 1 base, and 12 bases had no gene match. The CDR3 region is CASSLGRLAGGRAYTDTQYF. CDR3 in DNA: TGTGCCAGCAGCTTAGGGAGACTAGCGGGGGGGCGGGCGTATACAGATACGCAGTATTTT.

This clone was seen once. The chain couples TRBV3-1 (or the pseudogene TRBV3-2) to TRBJ2-3, with TRBD2 identical over 10 bases. Trimming took 6 bases from V and 1 from J; bases not matched to a gene: 4. This CDR3 is 15 amino acids long. Germline V lookup: CDR1 LGHDT, CDR2 YNNKEL (reference sequence). CDR3 residues: CASRRSGGGTDTQYF. CDR3 in DNA: TGTGCCAGCAGACGAAGCGGGGGGGGCACAGATACGCAGTATTTT.